This TCR beta chain comes out of a study of T cell repertoires in cytomegalovirus infection. Broader study findings: HLA-C-restricted CMV clonotypes gave the most frequent clonotype in two of eight donors.

Germline V CDR1 and CDR2: SGHTA, FQGNSA. V shed 5 bases and J 5 bases; nucleotides not matched to a gene: 2. This CDR3 has 13 residues. This clonotype has a count of ten or more. No antigen is known for it. Using its own MiXCR run on the reads, TCRdb lists one record per CDR3 protein. The sample has about 920,000 distinct CDR3 sequences; roughly a third are singletons. Sequenced material: cultured CD8+ T cells from PBMCs, taken from culture after CMV antigen stimulation. The sequence came from a human donor in good health (CMV status not recorded). Some clones in this sample may be carry-over from other donors' samples. The chain combines TRBV7-2 with TRBJ2-5, with 10 bases aligning to TRBD1. CDR3 amino acids: CASSKTGGETQYF. The CDR3, as DNA: TGTGCCAGCAGCAAGACAGGGGGCGAGACCCAGTACTTC.